This TCR beta chain was retrieved from a study of blood T cell repertoires in COVID-19. Overall study: Samples came from the United States, Italy and Spain, spanning acute and convalescent COVID-19. In each case, the material was cDNA or gDNA derived from T cells, B-cell-depleted T cells, or PBMCs.

Original handling: Reference gene primer amplification gave nucleated cell count estimates. Only in-frame clones appear in the TCRdb table, and some are missing; sequencing was by immunoSEQ multiplex PCR. The D gene and trimming were derived from the DNA, and the V and J assignments and clone size from that table. The table includes 130,000 to 150,000 clones, 88% detected once. The V end lost 4 bases, the J end lost 2 bases, and 11 bases lay between the germline ends. The CDR3 is made up of 14 amino acids. Germline V gene sequence: CDR1 SGDLS, CDR2 YYNGEE. The sequenced sample was peripheral blood. This TCR was sampled from a human donor in a cohort sampled during active COVID-19. The rearrangement joins TRBV9 to TRBJ2-3; weak D call: TRBD2 (5 bases). The CDR3 here is CASSISVTTDTQYF. For the CDR3, the DNA is TGTGCCAGCAGCATTAGCGTAACCACAGATACGCAGTATTTT.